The T cell receptor (beta chain) described here comes from a study of T cells in Graves' hyperthyroidism and ophthalmopathy. This clonotype was counted ten times or more. The target antigen is unknown. CDR3 length: 15 amino acids. The V gene end was trimmed by 2 bases and the J gene end by 4 bases; junction bases not matched to a gene: 6. Germline loops: CDR1 MNHEY, CDR2 SMNVEV (reference sequence). General study points: Most clonotypes that expanded in the thyroid above 0.001 also showed up in blood.

Regions amplified from RNA transcripts were the TCR beta CDR3 regions. TCR CDR3 underwent first-round RT-PCR with the HTBI primer set. TCRdb re-called the multiplex PCR reads with MiXCR, one entry per CDR3 protein. The data contain fewer than 550,000 distinct CDR3 sequences, approximately 25% of them singletons. The origin of this receptor is a woman aged 25 to 39 with Graves' ophthalmopathy. Sequenced input: blood. This chain joins TRBV27 and TRBJ2-7; 9 bases map to TRBD1. The CDR3 nucleotides are TGTGCCAGCAGTTTAGGGGACAGGGTACCTTACGAGCAGTACTTC. As protein: CASSLGDRVPYEQYF.